The 14 T cell receptor beta chains listed next were all sequenced from one sample in a study of blood T cells in healthy people across ages. Sample-barcoded 5' priming and a J-beta primer mix drove a second PCR of about 6 to 12 cycles. TCRdb used MiXCR to reprocess the 5' RACE reads, holding one entry per CDR3 protein. The sample yields 1.2 million to 1.5 million distinct CDR3 sequences, approximately 59% seen once. The material sequenced was blood. These receptors were obtained from a man younger than 35 in good health.

J is TRBJ2-3 and V is TRBV2, with TRBD2 matching over 14 bases. Germline V CDR1 and CDR2: SNHLY, FYNNEI. Trimming at V came to 8 bases and at J to 4 bases, leaving 5 bases not matched to a gene. CDR3 length equals 15 residues. The CDR3 sequence is CASEGTSGSSDTQYF. CDR3 DNA sequence: TGTGCCAGCGAAGGGACTAGCGGGAGTTCAGATACGCAGTATTTT.

The chain joins TRBV25-1 to TRBJ2-6; no clear D gene. This CDR3 contains 15 residues. Germline-derived CDR1 and CDR2 are MGHDK and SYGVNS. V lost 4 bases, J lost 0 bases, and 7 bases lay in between. CDR3 bases: TGTGCCAGCAGTGGTGTCGGCTCTGGGGCCAACGTCCTGACTTTC. As protein: CASSGVGSGANVLTF.

This clonotype showed up just a few times. CDR3 bases: TGTGCCAGCACCTCCCCCTCGGATCCAACAGATACGCAGTATTTT. Translating it yields CASTSPSDPTDTQYF. V usage is TRBV3-1 and J usage is TRBJ2-3; no definite D call. The CDR3 consists of 15 residues. Germline V gene lookup returns CDR1 LGHDT and CDR2 YNNKEL (reference sequence). V shed 7 bases and J shed 3 bases, with 17 bases lying between them.

The chain employs TRBV24-1 and TRBJ2-3, with a possible D match to TRBD2 (6 bases). The length of the CDR3 is 14 residues. Trimming stripped 9 bases from V and 4 bases from J, with 16 bases between. The germline V gene encodes CDR1 KGHDR and CDR2 SFDVKD. CDR3: CATRDSRAPDTQYF. In DNA form, the CDR3 reads TGTGCCACCCGGGACTCTAGGGCGCCAGATACGCAGTATTTT.

The chain has TRBV4-3 and TRBJ2-7, with TRBD2 matching 12 bases. Looked up from germline, CDR1 is LGHNA and CDR2 is YSLEER. J lost 2 bases, V lost 1 base, and 3 bases had no gene match. This CDR3 has 16 amino acids. The CDR3 loop reads CASSQGLAGAPYEQYF. Here the CDR3 DNA reads TGCGCCAGCAGCCAAGGACTAGCGGGGGCCCCCTACGAGCAGTACTTC.

This clonotype appeared a few times. The chain employs TRBV6-6 and TRBJ2-5, with D hard to call. The CDR3 is 12 amino acids. The germline CDR1 and CDR2 sequences are MNHNY and SVGAGI (reference sequence). V dropped 2 bases and J dropped 11 bases, with 12 bases sitting between them. As DNA, the CDR3 is TGTGCCAGCAGTTACGATGGGTTCACGCAGTACTTC. As protein: CASSYDGFTQYF.

This clonotype was found a few times. The J gene is TRBJ1-1, the V gene TRBV6-1; D not resolved. V shed 4 bases and J shed 0 bases, with 9 bases lying between them. This CDR3 region has 14 residues. CDR1 is MNHNS and CDR2 is SASEGT in the germline V gene. The CDR3 region has the DNA TGTGCCAGCAGTGCGGGCCAGCTGAACACTGAAGCTTTCTTT. This codes for CASSAGQLNTEAFF.

This chain joins TRBV9 and TRBJ1-2; 8 positions match TRBD1. The germline CDR1 and CDR2 sequences are SGDLS and YYNGEE. Unmatched junction bases numbered 6, after V lost 4 bases and J lost 1 base. This CDR3 has 15 residues. The CDR3 protein is CASSPEDRVNYGYTF. The CDR3 nucleotides read TGTGCCAGCAGCCCAGAGGACAGGGTTAACTATGGCTACACCTTC.

The chain recombines TRBV27 with TRBJ2-4; possibly TRBD2 for D (6 bases). The tail of the sequence fits TRBJ2-7 better, so the J call may be wrong. The CDR3 spans 16 residues. In germline, CDR1 is MNHEY, CDR2 SMNVEV (reference sequence). CDR3 bases: TGTGCCAGCAGTTTATCGATGGCGGACTATTTCTACGAGCAGTACTTC. It translates to CASSLSMADYFYEQYF.

On this clonotype itself: A read error may account for a junction end that differs from germline. V and J are TRBV29-1 and TRBJ1-6; weak D call: TRBD1 (5 bases). The CDR3 has 12 residues. Per the germline V gene, CDR1 is SQVTM and CDR2 is ANQGSEA. For the CDR3, the DNA is TGCAGCGTTGAGGTAGGGGCGGGGGAGCAGTACTTT. It specifies CSVEVGAGEQYF.

The chain uses TRBV27 and TRBJ2-6, with 12 bases fitting TRBD2. The CDR3 covers 16 residues. V dropped 8 bases and J dropped 1; count of bases not matched to a gene: 3. The germline V gene encodes CDR1 MNHEY and CDR2 SMNVEV (reference sequence). DNA of the CDR3: TGTGCCAGCCGACTAGCGGGAGTATCTGGGGCCAACGTCCTGACTTTC. Translating gives CASRLAGVSGANVLTF.

As to this clonotype: One end of the junction fails to match germline, which may point to a read error. The chain uses TRBV7-8 and TRBJ2-3, with unresolved D. Germline CDR1 is SGHVS and CDR2 is FQNEAQ. This CDR3 has 13 amino acids. This CDR3 reads CASSLLLTDTRYF. The CDR3 DNA is TGTGCCAGCAGCTTACTCCTCACAGATACGCGGTATTTT.

This clonotype was picked up a small number of times. The V and J genes are TRBV3-1 and TRBJ2-1; 11 bases line up with TRBD2. V lost 6 bases, J lost 8 bases, and 12 bases stayed unmatched. This CDR3 has 16 amino acids. Germline-derived CDR1 and CDR2 are LGHDT and YNNKEL (reference sequence). DNA of the CDR3: TGTGCCAGCAGTCCCTATAGTAGCGGGGGGGCCTATGAGCAGTTCTTC. Translating it yields CASSPYSSGGAYEQFF.

V is TRBV6-5 and J is TRBJ1-2; tentative D call: TRBD1 (6 bases). The CDR3 length is 16 residues. Trimming left V 2 bases short and J 0 bases short, with 13 bases between. Germline assignment: CDR1 MNHEY and CDR2 SVGAGI. CDR3 protein: CASSYTIQGANYGYTF. The DNA for the CDR3 is TGTGCCAGCAGTTACACAATACAGGGAGCTAACTATGGCTACACCTTC.